Sequencing of this T cell receptor (beta chain) was carried out in a study of T cell responses to AZD1222 COVID-19 vaccine (dated by TCRdb to the early 2020s). Describing the broader study: TCR sequencing covered roughly 230 trial participants: nearly 210 given two doses of AZD1222 and 26 given two doses of MenACWY control vaccine. Enrollment into the trials was organized by age into subgroups of 18-55, 56-69 and 70-plus years, and those subgroups contained about 150, 27 and 61 TCR-sequenced participants, respectively.

Concerning this clone itself: Its target antigen remains unknown. Nothing much larger sits one base from this clone, and base qualities are not available.

The CDR3 regions of human TCRbeta chains were analyzed by immunosequencing. Turning to the authors' computational methods: TCRs in the repertoires were matched against a reference library of SARS-CoV-2-specific TCRs that had been generated with the MIRA antigen-specificity platform. Breadth was defined as the fraction of unique TCRs that were SARS-CoV-2-associated, and depth was defined as the fraction of total T cells that were SARS-CoV-2-associated. Using the MIRA data, each spike-specific TCR was mapped to the spike region that the TCR reacts to and placed in a CD4 or CD8 class. Log10-transformed breadth and depth values were compared by one-way ANOVA with Sidak's multiple comparisons tests. Here the immuneACCESS table is served through TCRdb, limited to in-frame sequences with V and J called. Missing clones are a known gap in these copies; in checked studies unresolved V genes cover under half, and the rest lacks a known reason. For V, J and clone size, that table is used; D and trimming come from the DNA. This sample gives 120,000 to 150,000 clones in total; approximately 86% of them show up just once. 5% to 5.5% of the sample is taken by the ten largest.

The CDR3 contains 14 residues, cysteine and phenylalanine counted. Only the CDR3 portion is preserved as DNA: 42 bases, with reading frame beginning at the first base. Based on the germline V gene, the CDR1 and CDR2 sequences are MNHNS and SASEGT. At the junction V is shortened by 5 bases and J by 6 bases; bases outside the gene matches: 7. The time point label, as the study defines it: about 28 days (+/-7) after the second vaccine dose. AZD1222 recipients whose second dose came at about 4 weeks and those whose second dose came at about 12 weeks were combined into one group, since spike-specific TCR depth and breadth did not differ between the two schedules. Samples from vaccinated people were obtained from the UK trials COV001 and COV002, which included a single-blind randomized controlled phase 2/3 trial of AZD1222 (ChAdOx1 nCoV-19) in healthy adults. For TCRbeta chain sequencing, PBMC samples from trial participants were taken at day 0 and at day 28 after the second dose.

Summary of the overall study and its limitations: Conclusions about previously exposed vaccinees were limited because only five to seven AZD1222 recipients were SARS-CoV-2 seropositive at baseline. The 56-69-year group was small, and its depth increase did not reach significance, likely because of low power. Most participants were white British and females outnumbered males, and the authors suggested that clonal diversity may have been underestimated. Because no day 14 peak-response samples were available, repertoires were characterized only after the peak T cell response. Reportedly, close to half of the unique spike-specific TCRs recognized epitopes lying outside the regions that are mutated in the B.1.351 and B.1.1.7 variants. A significant rise in spike-specific TCR breadth and depth was observed after two AZD1222 doses relative to day 0 and relative to MenACWY recipients. The whole spike protein was spanned by vaccine-associated CD4 TCRs, and dominant responses were seen in regions 160-218 and 743-854.

This sequence uses TRBV6-1 and TRBJ2-1; 7 bases in between match TRBD2. This receptor was taken from an adult who received the AZD1222 COVID-19 vaccine. The sequences come from peripheral blood, collected 28 days after the second AZD1222 dose. The CDR3 corresponds to CASSFGTTVNEQFF. The DNA is as follows: TGTGCCAGCAGTTTCGGGACTACCGTCAATGAGCAGTTCTTC.